This passage covers 14 T cell receptor beta chains from one sample sequenced in a study of T cells in Graves' hyperthyroidism and ophthalmopathy. Amplification of TCR beta CDR3 regions was performed using RNA transcripts as template. The HTBI primer set drove a first-round RT-PCR of the TCR CDR3. A single record per CDR3 protein comes from TCRdb applying MiXCR to the multiplex PCR reads. This sample yields about 520,000 distinct CDR3 sequences, of which around 24% are seen a single time; around 11% belongs to the top ten. Input material: blood. The source is a woman in her thirties with Graves' ophthalmopathy.

This clonotype appeared many times. For the CDR3, the DNA is TGTGCCAGCAGTGAAGCCCTCCTTTACGAGCAGTACTTC. Translation: CASSEALLYEQYF. The gene calls are TRBV6-1 and TRBJ2-7; D is undetermined. V was cut by 0 bases and J by 4 bases, with 7 bases left in between. The CDR3 sequence is 13 residues long. Germline assignment: CDR1 MNHNS and CDR2 SASEGT.

V and J are TRBV6-1 and TRBJ1-2; 8 nucleotides line up with TRBD1. Trimming at V came to 5 bases and at J to 3 bases, leaving 11 bases not matched to a gene. In germline, CDR1 is MNHNS, CDR2 SASEGT. The CDR3 totals 16 residues. The CDR3 sequence is CASSPDPYRGDYGYTF. For the CDR3, the DNA is TGTGCCAGCAGTCCCGACCCATACAGGGGGGACTATGGCTACACCTTC.

This clonotype was seen a few times. V and J are TRBV7-8 and TRBJ1-2, with unresolved D. The V gene lost 1 base and the J gene lost 4 bases, with 10 bases spanning the gap. There are 14 residues in the CDR3. Per the germline V gene, CDR1 is SGHVS and CDR2 is FQNEAQ. CDR3 amino acids: CASSLERALYGYTF. CDR3 DNA: TGTGCCAGCAGCTTAGAGAGAGCACTCTATGGCTACACCTTC.

The table lists this clonotype with many counts. CDR3 coding DNA: TGTGCCAGCAGCTTAGCGCTGTGGGGGACAGGGGCCTACGAGCAGTACTTC. This encodes CASSLALWGTGAYEQYF. The V and J genes are TRBV7-2 and TRBJ2-7, with 10 bases that match TRBD1. Germline V lookup: CDR1 SGHTA, CDR2 FQGNSA. The CDR3 is 17 amino acids. With V trimmed by 0 bases and J by 2 bases, 7 bases remained unmatched.

This clonotype was observed many times. This chain connects TRBV2 to TRBJ2-2; D remains ambiguous. The length of the CDR3 is 14 residues. CDR1 and CDR2 from the germline V gene are SNHLY and FYNNEI. V was pared by 2 bases and J by 4 bases, with 8 bases between. The CDR3 loop reads CASSELGVTGELFF. Here the CDR3 DNA reads TGTGCCAGCAGTGAACTCGGTGTCACCGGGGAGCTGTTTTTT.

This sequence joins TRBV7-2 and TRBJ2-7, with 8 bases that match TRBD1. Losses at the gene ends were 0 bases for V and 3 bases for J; bases not matched to a gene: 4. Germline V lookup: CDR1 SGHTA, CDR2 FQGNSA. This CDR3 has 15 amino acids. The CDR3 region has the DNA TGTGCCAGCAGCTTAGCCCCGGGACAGGTCTACGAGCAGTACTTC. This sequence encodes CASSLAPGQVYEQYF.

The V and J genes are TRBV6-2 or TRBV6-3 and TRBJ2-2; D is ambiguous. Germline CDR1 reads MNHEY; CDR2 reads SVGEGT. V was pared by 6 bases and J by 7 bases, with 12 bases between. CDR3 length equals 13 residues. The CDR3 DNA sequence: TGTGCCAGCAGAACTGACGGAAACGGGGAGCTGTTTTTT. Translation gives CASRTDGNGELFF.

This clonotype has a handful of counts. This chain connects TRBV4-1 to TRBJ2-7, with D possibly being TRBD1 or TRBD2 (5 bases each). From germline, CDR1 is MGHRA and CDR2 YSYEKL. V was clipped by 0 bases and J by 4 bases, with 13 bases between them. This CDR3 is 15 amino acids long. The CDR3 spells CASSQDGTAAYEQYF. CDR3 nucleotides: TGCGCCAGCAGCCAAGATGGGACCGCCGCATACGAGCAGTACTTC.

This clonotype was found many times. One junction end disagrees with the germline gene, perhaps due to a read error. This chain connects TRBV12-3 or TRBV12-4 to TRBJ2-2, with a weak D call TRBD1 (6 bases). The CDR3 contains 14 residues. CDR3 amino acids: CASSSGQNTGEPFF. In nucleotides, the CDR3 is TGTGCCAGCAGTTCAGGACAGAACACCGGGGAGCCGTTTTTT.

This clonotype has ten or more counts. V is TRBV6-2 or TRBV6-3 and J is TRBJ2-7; D not resolved. Trimming removed 5 bases at V and 3 bases at J, with 8 bases between. Germline lookup yields CDR1 MNHEY and CDR2 SVGEGT. The CDR3 is 12 residues long. In nucleotides, the CDR3 is TGTGCCAGCAGTGACACTTACTACGAGCAGTACTTC. Its protein product is CASSDTYYEQYF.

This clonotype was detected ten times or more. The V and J genes are TRBV6-2 or TRBV6-3 and TRBJ2-2; D is uncertain. This CDR3 contains 12 residues. The ends were cut back, 6 bases at V and 5 bases at J, with 7 bases in the middle. Looked up from germline, CDR1 is MNHEY and CDR2 is SVGEGT. The CDR3 sequence is CASSEMTGELFF. The CDR3 coding sequence is TGTGCCAGCAGCGAGATGACCGGGGAGCTGTTTTTT.

This chain uses TRBV11-2 with TRBJ2-5; D is possibly TRBD2 (6 bases). Looked up from germline, CDR1 is SGHAT and CDR2 is FQNNGV. Trimming took off 2 bases at V and 5 bases at J, with 12 bases between the two ends. The CDR3 extends over 14 amino acids. The CDR3 nucleotides are TGTGCCAGCAGCTTATTAGCGGAGCGGGAGACCCAGTACTTC. Translation gives CASSLLAERETQYF. Supplemented by reference TRBV11-2 and TRBJ2-5, the full variable domain reads EAGVAQSPRYKIIEKRQSVAFWCNPISGHATLYWYQQILGQGPKLLIQFQNNGVVDDSQLPKDRFSAERLKGVDSTLKIQPAKLEDSAVYLCASSLLAERETQYFGPGTRLLVL.

This clonotype was counted only a few times. The chain carries TRBV28 and TRBJ2-5; D remains ambiguous. CDR1 and CDR2 (germline): MDHEN, SYDVKM. CDR3 size: 13 residues. The V end lost 7 bases, the J end lost 4 bases, and 13 bases lay between the germline ends. The CDR3 DNA follows: TGTGCCAGCACCCCGACCCCGAGAGAGACCCAGTACTTC. It translates to CASTPTPRETQYF. The full variable domain, rest sourced from reference TRBV28 and TRBJ2-5, is DVKVTQSSRYLVKRTGEKVFLECVQDMDHENMFWYRQDPGLGLRLIYFSYDVKMKEKGDIPEGYSVSREKKERFSLILESASTNQTSMYLCASTPTPRETQYFGPGTRLLVL.

The chain recombines TRBV25-1 with TRBJ2-5, with 7 bases aligning to TRBD2. This CDR3 spans 14 amino acids. Per germline, CDR1 MGHDK and CDR2 SYGVNS. Trimming at V came to 3 bases and at J to 5 bases, leaving 6 bases not matched to a gene. CDR3 amino acids: CASSDGEGKETQYF. Written as DNA, the CDR3 is TGTGCCAGCAGTGATGGGGAGGGCAAGGAGACCCAGTACTTC.